These 5 T cell receptor beta chains were sequenced from one sample in a study of CD8+ T cells in alopecia areata. cDNA reverse transcribed from extracted RNA served as the sequencing template. Repertoires were generated with immunoSEQ multiplex PCR, while TCRdb's copy carries only in-frame clones and drops some. Among approximately 210,000 clones listed, just under 65% were seen once. Treatment of the sample: oral pan-JAK inhibitor, 5-10 mg twice daily. Here the sequenced sample was CD4+ T cells sorted from blood, taken around week 50, from a patient treated with tofacitinib. The receptor set was obtained from a human donor with alopecia areata.

The chain uses TRBV9 and TRBJ1-1; D might be TRBD1 (5 bases). CDR3 length: 15 residues. Trimming shortened V by 0 bases and J by 0 bases, and 9 bases separated the two germline ends. CDR1 SGDLS and CDR2 YYNGEE come from the germline V gene. CDR3 amino acids: CASSVEVGLNTEAFF. CDR3 bases: TGTGCCAGCAGCGTAGAGGTGGGGCTGAACACTGAAGCTTTCTTT. The whole variable domain, remainder taken from reference TRBV9 and TRBJ1-1, is DSGVTQTPKHLITATGQRVTLRCSPRSGDLSVYWYQQSLDQGLQFLIQYYNGEERAKGNILERFSAQQFPDLHSELNLSSLELGDSALYFCASSVEVGLNTEAFFGQGTRLTVV.

This clone came up a few times. The chain recombines TRBV7-2 with TRBJ2-3; maybe TRBD2 (6 bases). The CDR3 is made up of 13 amino acids. Between the trimmed V and J ends, which lost 7 bases and 4 bases, there was a span of 12 bases. The germline gives CDR1 SGHTA, CDR2 FQGNSA. The DNA of the CDR3 is TGTGCCAGCACCAAGAGGAGGGCAGATACGCAGTATTTT. Encoded protein: CASTKRRADTQYF.

This clone showed up many times. The J gene is TRBJ2-5, the V gene TRBV2; TRBD1 matches at 8 bases. The germline V gene has CDR1 SNHLY and CDR2 FYNNEI. CDR3 size: 16 residues. V shed 6 bases and J 3 bases; nucleotides not matched to a gene: 12. The CDR3 nucleotides read TGTGCCAGCAGGGGATTTACGACAGGGGAGGAAGAGACCCAGTACTTC. Its protein is CASRGFTTGEEETQYF.

This clone was seen a single time. This chain connects TRBV29-1 to TRBJ1-1; 9 nucleotides line up with TRBD1. The V gene end was trimmed by 6 bases and the J gene end by 5 bases; junction bases not matched to a gene: 10. The germline V gene has CDR1 SQVTM and CDR2 ANQGSEA. This CDR3 is 14 amino acids long. The CDR3 sequence: CSVQTGQGRTEAFF. CDR3 nucleotides: TGCAGCGTCCAGACCGGACAGGGGAGGACTGAAGCTTTCTTT.

V gene TRBV7-2 combines with J gene TRBJ2-1; 12 nucleotides agree with TRBD2. V lost 6 bases, J lost 8 bases, and 5 bases stayed unmatched. CDR3 length: 14 amino acids. Germline V lookup: CDR1 SGHTA, CDR2 FQGNSA. The CDR3 here is CASRQTSGGHEQFF. CDR3 DNA: TGTGCCAGCAGACAGACTAGCGGGGGACATGAGCAGTTCTTC.